These 28 T cell receptor beta chains originate from one sample sequenced in a study of blood T cells in healthy people across ages. It was with a sample-barcoded 5' primer and a J-beta primer mix that a second PCR of roughly 7 to 12 cycles was run. TCRdb itself ran the 5' RACE reads through MiXCR, one entry per CDR3 protein. Of 650,000 to 800,000 distinct CDR3 sequences listed, about 42% were seen once; the top ten hold nearly 20%. Source material: blood. The receptors here all came from a man between 60 and 70 years old in good health.

V usage is TRBV15 and J usage is TRBJ2-2; a weak D match, TRBD1 (5 bases). This CDR3 comprises 14 residues. The V gene's germline CDR1 is LNHNV and CDR2 YYDKDF (reference sequence). V lost 1 base, J lost 8 bases, and 11 bases lay in between. CDR3 sequence: CATSRGAGPGELFF. DNA for the CDR3: TGTGCCACCAGCAGAGGGGCAGGGCCTGGGGAGCTGTTTTTT.

The V and J genes are TRBV5-1 and TRBJ2-5, with 14 bases matching TRBD2. This CDR3 spans 16 amino acids. Germline CDR1 is SGHRS and CDR2 is YFSETQ. Germline trimming cut 6 bases from V and 5 bases from J; bases unmatched to any gene: 9. Here the CDR3 DNA reads TGCGCCAGCAAAAGACTAGCGGGGGGGCTCGCGGAGACCCAGTACTTC. Translated: CASKRLAGGLAETQYF.

The V gene is TRBV20-1, the J gene TRBJ2-3; perhaps TRBD2 as D (7 bases). The V and J ends lost 2 bases and 3 bases respectively, with 18 bases between them. The germline gives CDR1 DFQATT, CDR2 SNEGSKA (reference sequence). CDR3 length: 16 amino acids. The CDR3 here is CSARYWVGGLTDTQYF. As DNA, the CDR3 is TGCAGTGCTAGATACTGGGTCGGGGGGCTGACAGATACGCAGTATTTT.

This clonotype showed up just a few times. This sequence joins TRBV5-1 and TRBJ2-1; D ambiguous. V was trimmed by 2 bases and J by 4 bases, leaving 22 bases between them. The CDR3 is 18 amino acids. Germline CDR1 is SGHRS and CDR2 is YFSETQ. CDR3 in DNA: TGCGCCAGCAGCTTCCCGAGAGAAAGATCTAAAACTTACAATGAGCAGTTCTTC. Amino acid sequence: CASSFPRERSKTYNEQFF.

For the CDR3, the DNA is TGTGCCAGCGGCCCTGACAGGGGAGGCGAGCAGTACTTC. It translates to CASGPDRGGEQYF. J is TRBJ2-7 and V is TRBV13; 8 nucleotides align to TRBD1. The length of the CDR3 is 13 residues. From germline, CDR1 is PRHDT and CDR2 FYEKMQ (reference sequence). V shed 8 bases and J 6 bases; nucleotides not matched to a gene: 9.

V gene TRBV4-1 combines with J gene TRBJ2-5; 7 bases are a match to TRBD1. V dropped 6 bases and J dropped 1; count of bases not matched to a gene: 8. Germline CDR1 MGHRA, CDR2 YSYEKL. The CDR3 is made up of 15 amino acids. In nucleotides, the CDR3 is TGCGCCAGCAGACGACAGGGCACCCCCCAAGAGACCCAGTACTTC. It translates to CASRRQGTPQETQYF.

This clonotype was seen a handful of times. The rearrangement links TRBV18 to TRBJ2-5, with 8 bases aligning to TRBD1. Germline V CDR1 and CDR2: KGHSH, LQKENI. CDR3 length: 14 amino acids. V shed 2 bases, J shed 7 bases, and the junction held 6 bases outside the gene matches. The CDR3 is CASSPDRGPGTQYF. The DNA of the CDR3 is TGTGCCAGCTCACCAGACAGGGGCCCCGGGACCCAGTACTTC.

A word on this clonotype: A read error is possible here, since a much larger clone lies one base away. The V and J genes are TRBV6-1 and TRBJ1-5, with D hard to call. This CDR3 spans 12 amino acids. From germline, CDR1 is MNHNS and CDR2 SASEGT. Trimming shortened V by 8 bases and J by 0 bases, and 5 bases separated the two germline ends. DNA for the CDR3: TGTGCCAGCGGAAATAGCAATCAGCCCCAGCATTTT. It translates to CASGNSNQPQHF.

The chain recombines TRBV7-2 with TRBJ1-1, with no clear D. The CDR3 runs to 14 residues. Trimming stripped 0 bases from V and 0 bases from J, with 5 bases between. Germline CDR1 SGHTA, CDR2 FQGNSA. CDR3 coding DNA: TGTGCCAGCAGCTTAGCTTTGCTGAACACTGAAGCTTTCTTT. Translated: CASSLALLNTEAFF. The full variable domain, its missing parts supplied by reference TRBV7-2 and TRBJ1-1, is GAGVSQSPSNKVTEKGKDVELRCDPISGHTALYWYRQSLGQGLEFLIYFQGNSAPDKSGLPSDRFSAERTGGSVSTLTIQRTQQEDSAVYLCASSLALLNTEAFFGQGTRLTVV.

This clonotype was observed a few times. CDR3 region: CASSLGLAGSDEQYF. In DNA, the CDR3 is TGTGCCAGCAGCTTAGGGCTAGCGGGGTCTGACGAGCAGTACTTC. The V gene is TRBV7-9, the J gene TRBJ2-1, with 9 bases identical to TRBD2. Matching the DNA end better, TRBJ2-7 makes the J call doubtful. Germline-derived CDR1 and CDR2 are SEHNR and FQNEAQ (reference sequence). The CDR3 has 15 residues.

A few counts support this clonotype. DNA of the CDR3: TGTGCCAGCAGGAACCGGGACAGGGAGAACTATGGCTACACCTTC. Translation: CASRNRDRENYGYTF. The rearrangement joins TRBV7-2 to TRBJ1-2, with 9 positions matching TRBD1. The germline CDR1 and CDR2 sequences are SGHTA and FQGNSA. The V segment lost 6 bases and the J segment 2 bases; nucleotides outside the gene matches: 7. CDR3 size: 15 residues.

This clonotype was observed a few times. The V gene is TRBV20-1, the J gene TRBJ1-5; D gene uncertain. CDR3 size: 13 residues. V lost 2 bases, J lost 3 bases, and 8 bases lay in between. Germline loops: CDR1 DFQATT, CDR2 SNEGSKA (reference sequence). The CDR3 DNA reads TGCAGTGCTAGAACGGCCAACAATCAGCCCCAGCATTTT. Encoded protein: CSARTANNQPQHF.

Details on this clonotype: This clone may be a read error of a much larger clone one base away. This rearrangement joins TRBV29-1 to TRBJ1-1; possibly TRBD1 for D (5 bases). Germline lookup yields CDR1 SQVTM and CDR2 ANQGSEA. The CDR3 totals 14 residues. Deletions cut 0 bases from V and 4 bases from J, with 12 bases between. CDR3 sequence: CSVEETARRTEAFF. Written as DNA, the CDR3 is TGCAGCGTTGAAGAGACAGCACGGCGCACTGAAGCTTTCTTT.

This clonotype showed up many times. Just one base apart from a much larger clone, this may be a read error. This chain connects TRBV5-1 to TRBJ2-1; TRBD1 or TRBD2 may be the D gene (5 bases each). The DNA matches TRBJ2-7 better at its end, which makes the J call doubtful. This CDR3 spans 17 amino acids. Germline V gene data show CDR1 as SGHRS and CDR2 as YFSETQ. This CDR3 is CASSLEILGTPYNEQYF. Written as DNA, the CDR3 is TGCGCCAGCAGCTTGGAAATTCTGGGGACCCCCTACAATGAGCAGTACTTC.

This rearrangement joins TRBV29-1 to TRBJ2-1; 9 nucleotides match TRBD2. The germline gives CDR1 SQVTM, CDR2 ANQGSEA. Trimming removed 3 bases from V and 13 bases from J; junction bases left unmatched: 22. CDR3 length: 17 amino acids. Here the CDR3 reads CSVDGVAGVLYQETQFF. CDR3 coding DNA: TGCAGCGTTGATGGGGTAGCGGGGGTTCTGTACCAAGAGACCCAGTTCTTC.

Of note for this clonotype: A much larger clone lies one base from this, so it may be a read error. The rearrangement links TRBV20-1 to TRBJ2-7; weak D call: TRBD1 (6 bases). The CDR3 sequence is 13 residues long. Germline CDR1 and CDR2: DFQATT and SNEGSKA (reference sequence). As DNA, the CDR3 is TGCAGTACTAGTTCGGGACAACTTTACGAGCAGTACTTC. Amino acids: CSTSSGQLYEQYF.

The V call is TRBV5-5, the J call TRBJ2-6; D not resolved. Trimming removed 6 bases from V and 0 bases from J, with 13 bases in between. The CDR3 has 16 amino acids. From germline, CDR1 is SGHKS and CDR2 YYEKEE (reference sequence). The DNA of the CDR3 is TGTGCCAGCAATAAGGAGCTACTCTCTGGGGCCAACGTCCTGACTTTC. It yields the protein CASNKELLSGANVLTF.

This clonotype was counted between two and nine times. The chain carries TRBV27 and TRBJ2-5; 8 nucleotides match TRBD1. The J call may be faulty, since TRBJ2-7 better matches the DNA end. CDR1 is MNHEY and CDR2 is SMNVEV in the germline V gene (reference sequence). The CDR3 spans 13 residues. The CDR3 DNA sequence: TGTGCCAGCAGTTTCCGGGGGACAGGCGAGCAGTACTTC. Its translation is CASSFRGTGEQYF.

V is TRBV27 and J is TRBJ1-5; D unresolved. The CDR3 spans 15 residues. Trimming shortened V by 4 bases and J by 5 bases, and 15 bases separated the two germline ends. Looked up from germline, CDR1 is MNHEY and CDR2 is SMNVEV (reference sequence). The CDR3 nucleotides are TGTGCCAGCAGTTCCCAGACGGAAGATTATCAGCCCCAGCATTTT. This translates into CASSSQTEDYQPQHF.

This sequence joins TRBV7-8 and TRBJ2-1, with 13 positions matching TRBD2. V lost 0 bases and J lost 8; bases outside the gene matches: 7. This CDR3 is 17 amino acids long. Germline-derived CDR1 and CDR2 are SGHVS and FQNEAQ. CDR3 in amino acids: CASSLASGTSGVDEQFF. In DNA, the CDR3 is TGTGCCAGCAGCTTAGCCTCCGGGACTAGCGGGGTAGATGAGCAGTTCTTC.

The genes are TRBV20-1 and TRBJ2-7; 10 bases map to TRBD1. The V and J ends lost 3 bases and 3 bases, in that order; junction bases with no gene match: 8. Germline V gene data show CDR1 as DFQATT and CDR2 as SNEGSKA (reference sequence). The length of the CDR3 is 15 residues. CDR3 DNA sequence: TGCAGTGCTAGGAAGACCGGGACAGGGGTCTACGAGCAGTACTTC. Its protein is CSARKTGTGVYEQYF.

This clonotype was counted a few times. This chain joins TRBV6-1 and TRBJ2-7; TRBD1 might be the D (5 bases). The V and J ends lost 7 bases and 4 bases respectively, with 17 bases between them. The germline V gene encodes CDR1 MNHNS and CDR2 SASEGT. The CDR3 runs to 14 residues. In nucleotides, the CDR3 is TGTGCCAGCAACCCAAGGGGTGGGCCGTACGAGCAGTACTTC. Translated: CASNPRGGPYEQYF.

This clonotype has only a few counts. The V and J genes are TRBV7-2 and TRBJ2-1; 7 bases line up with TRBD1. The germline V gene encodes CDR1 SGHTA and CDR2 FQGNSA. J was trimmed by 5 bases and V by 5 bases; bases with no gene match: 9. CDR3 size: 15 residues. The CDR3 region is CASSPRDSSNNEQFF. The CDR3 DNA follows: TGTGCCAGCAGCCCCCGGGACAGTTCCAACAATGAGCAGTTCTTC.

The genes are TRBV28 and TRBJ2-7, with TRBD1 identical over 7 bases. CDR1 is MDHEN and CDR2 is SYDVKM in the germline V gene. The junction had 12 bases not matched to a gene; V was cut back by 5 bases and J by 5 bases. This CDR3 is 15 amino acids long. CDR3 DNA: TGTGCCAGCAGTCCCCCGCCGGGACAGTTTAACGAGCAGTACTTC. Protein product: CASSPPPGQFNEQYF.

J is TRBJ1-6 and V is TRBV25-1; D might be TRBD1 (5 bases). The CDR3 length is 14 residues. The V gene's germline CDR1 is MGHDK and CDR2 SYGVNS. The germline V and J ends were trimmed by 6 bases and 9 bases, with 15 bases remaining between them. As DNA, the CDR3 is TGTGCCAGCAGCTGGGAGACCCAGGGTTCACCCCTCCACTTT. Translating it yields CASSWETQGSPLHF.

The chain is built from TRBV28 and TRBJ2-4; the D is unclear. Germline lookup yields CDR1 MDHEN and CDR2 SYDVKM. V shed 6 bases and J shed 6 bases, with 6 bases lying between them. This CDR3 spans 11 amino acids. Here the CDR3 reads CASSTGNIQYF. CDR3 DNA sequence: TGTGCCAGCAGCACTGGAAACATTCAGTACTTC.

V is TRBV4-3 and J is TRBJ2-2; 11 nucleotides line up with TRBD2. Germline V CDR1 and CDR2: LGHNA, YSLEER. Unmatched junction bases numbered 3, after V lost 1 base and J lost 5 bases. This CDR3 region has 16 residues. The chain's CDR3 is CASSQGLAGITGELFF. Here the CDR3 DNA reads TGCGCCAGCAGCCAAGGACTAGCGGGGATTACCGGGGAGCTGTTTTTT.

CDR3 loop: CASRRVRNSPLHF. In DNA, the CDR3 is TGTGCCAGCAGAAGGGTGAGGAATTCACCCCTCCACTTT. The rearrangement joins TRBV5-8 to TRBJ1-6; D ambiguous. The ends were cut back, 5 bases at V and 7 bases at J, with 10 bases in the middle. This CDR3 is built from 13 residues. Germline assignment: CDR1 SGHTS and CDR2 YDEGEE. The full variable domain, with the rest looked up from reference TRBV5-8 and TRBJ1-6, is EAGVTQSPTHLIKTRGQQATLRCSPISGHTSVYWYQQALGLGLQFLLWYDEGEERNRGNFPPRFSGRQFPNYSSELNVNALELEDSALYLCASRRVRNSPLHFGNGTRLTVT.